The 18 T cell receptor beta chains below all came from one sample that was sequenced in a study of T cells in Graves' hyperthyroidism and ophthalmopathy. TCR beta CDR3 regions were amplified from RNA. First-round RT-PCR of the TCR CDR3 relied on the HTBI primer set. TCRdb independently ran MiXCR on the multiplex PCR reads; one entry per CDR3 protein. Of about half a million distinct CDR3 sequences listed, around a quarter are singletons. The specimen sequenced was blood. The source is a woman between 25 and 40 years old with Graves' ophthalmopathy.

This clonotype was seen ten or more times. The chain combines TRBV5-6 with TRBJ1-2, with 7 bases that match TRBD1. V was pared by 4 bases and J by 4 bases, with 10 bases of the junction left unmatched. CDR3 length equals 15 residues. CDR1 and CDR2 (germline): SGHDT, YYEEEE. CDR3 bases: TGTGCCAGCAGCACCAGGGACAGTCCCTTCTATGGCTACACCTTC. It translates to CASSTRDSPFYGYTF.

In its sample, this clonotype was seen many times. The chain has TRBV27 and TRBJ1-1; D may be TRBD1 (5 bases). Germline assignment: CDR1 MNHEY and CDR2 SMNVEV (reference sequence). With 4 bases removed from V and 0 bases from J, the gap between germline ends came to 12 bases. The CDR3 is made up of 15 amino acids. CDR3 coding DNA: TGTGCCAGCAGTTCCGCCGGGACGATGAACACTGAAGCTTTCTTT. It yields the protein CASSSAGTMNTEAFF.

As to this clonotype: The CDR3 end shows no conserved phenylalanine or tryptophan, and so a read error is likely. The V call is TRBV7-6, the J call TRBJ2-7; the match to TRBD1 covers 11 bases. CDR3 length: 14 amino acids. The trim removed 5 bases at V and 7 bases at J, leaving 7 bases unmatched. Germline V gene lookup returns CDR1 SGHVS and CDR2 FNYEAQ. CDR3: CASSPGQGAWEQYY. The CDR3 nucleotides are TGTGCCAGCAGCCCCGGACAGGGGGCTTGGGAGCAGTACTAC.

This clonotype appeared many times. The rearrangement uses TRBV10-3 and TRBJ2-5; no definite D call. V lost 9 bases and J 1 base, leaving 18 bases between the germline ends. Germline CDR1 is ENHRY and CDR2 is SYGVKD. The CDR3 extends over 15 amino acids. CDR3 in amino acids: CAIRDPKGTQETQYF. Written as DNA, the CDR3 is TGTGCCATAAGAGACCCAAAGGGTACCCAAGAGACCCAGTACTTC.

This clonotype was recorded many times. The chain employs TRBV4-1 and TRBJ2-5; D is ambiguous. The CDR3 is 13 residues long. Looked up from germline, CDR1 is MGHRA and CDR2 is YSYEKL. V was pared by 4 bases and J by 1 base, with 7 bases between. Written as DNA, the CDR3 is TGCGCCAGCAGCCGGGCGTTCCAAGAGACCCAGTACTTC. It is translated as CASSRAFQETQYF.

The sample holds many counts of this clonotype. The chain employs TRBV6-2 or TRBV6-3 and TRBJ1-2; no reliable D call. This CDR3 has 14 residues. Germline values: CDR1 MNHEY, CDR2 SVGEGT. V was shortened by 2 bases and J by 8 bases, with 15 bases between the two germline ends. CDR3 in amino acids: CASSYGDGAGGYTF. The CDR3 DNA reads TGTGCCAGCAGTTACGGGGATGGCGCTGGCGGCTACACCTTC.

This clonotype turned up a few times. The chain carries TRBV12-3 or TRBV12-4 and TRBJ1-3; a possible D gene is TRBD1 (5 bases). The CDR3 is made up of 14 amino acids. The ends were cut back, 6 bases at V and 11 bases at J, with 20 bases in the middle. This CDR3 reads CASSPRDQLWAIYF. DNA of the CDR3: TGTGCCAGCAGCCCCCGGGACCAACTGTGGGCCATATATTTT.

The V and J genes are TRBV12-5 and TRBJ2-7, with D uncertain. CDR1 and CDR2 from the germline V gene are LGHNT and FRNRAP. The CDR3 totals 12 residues. V was clipped by 2 bases and J by 5 bases, with 7 bases between them. CDR3 sequence reads: CASGLFGNEQYF. For the CDR3, the DNA is TGTGCTAGTGGTTTGTTCGGAAACGAGCAGTACTTC.

This clonotype has at least ten counts. The CDR3 nucleotides read TGCGCCAGCAGCTTTACTAGCGGGGGGGATCTCGAGCAGTACTTC. As protein: CASSFTSGGDLEQYF. The gene calls are TRBV5-1 and TRBJ2-7; 13 bases are a match to TRBD2. The CDR3 spans 15 residues. CDR1 is SGHRS, CDR2 YFSETQ, per germline. The J segment lost 6 bases and the V segment lost 2 bases, leaving 5 bases of the junction unmatched.

The table lists this clonotype with many counts. The CDR3 coding sequence is TGTGCCAGCTCACCACCCGGGACAGGGGATGGCTACACCTTC. It codes for CASSPPGTGDGYTF. The chain employs TRBV18 and TRBJ1-2, with 10 bases fitting TRBD1. J lost 6 bases, V lost 0 bases, and 1 base had no gene match. This CDR3 is 14 amino acids long. Per the germline V gene, CDR1 is KGHSH and CDR2 is LQKENI.

This clonotype was detected only a few times. J is TRBJ1-5 and V is TRBV7-9; D not resolved. CDR3 length: 12 residues. The ends were cut back, 5 bases at V and 6 bases at J, with 8 bases in the middle. The V gene's germline CDR1 is SEHNR and CDR2 FQNEAQ (reference sequence). CDR3 protein: CASSPDSQPQHF. CDR3 bases: TGTGCCAGCAGCCCGGATAGTCAGCCCCAGCATTTT.

This clonotype was observed many times. The CDR3 reads CASSAGTGNTIYF. CDR3 nucleotide sequence: TGTGCCAGCAGTGCAGGGACTGGAAACACCATATATTTT. V is TRBV6-1 and J is TRBJ1-3; maybe TRBD1 (5 bases). Looked up from germline, CDR1 is MNHNS and CDR2 is SASEGT. The CDR3 extends over 13 amino acids. Between the trimmed V and J ends, which lost 4 bases and 2 bases, there was a span of 6 bases.

This clonotype has ten or more counts. The J gene is TRBJ2-7, the V gene TRBV20-1, with TRBD2 matching over 9 bases. The CDR3 covers 15 residues. Per germline, CDR1 DFQATT and CDR2 SNEGSKA (reference sequence). V was clipped by 2 bases and J by 3 bases; unmatched bases: 8. The CDR3 protein is CSARSGTSFDYEQYF. As DNA, the CDR3 is TGCAGTGCTAGATCCGGGACTAGCTTCGACTACGAGCAGTACTTC.

In this sample, this clonotype turned up many times. V gene TRBV20-1 combines with J gene TRBJ2-5; 8 nucleotides align to TRBD2. Losses at the gene ends were 3 bases for V and 4 bases for J; bases not matched to a gene: 10. Germline V gene data show CDR1 as DFQATT and CDR2 as SNEGSKA (reference sequence). The CDR3 extends over 15 amino acids. The CDR3 is CSARKGGGSGETQYF. The CDR3 DNA follows: TGCAGTGCTAGGAAGGGCGGGGGGAGCGGAGAGACCCAGTACTTC.

This clonotype was counted ten times or more. CDR3 in amino acids: CASSLSPGMGTEAFF. In nucleotides, the CDR3 is TGTGCCAGCAGTTTATCGCCGGGAATGGGCACTGAAGCTTTCTTT. The V gene is TRBV27, the J gene TRBJ1-1; D unresolved. The CDR3 sequence is 15 residues long. The V end lost 0 bases, the J end lost 4 bases, and 12 bases lay between the germline ends. Germline V CDR1 and CDR2: MNHEY, SMNVEV (reference sequence).

This clonotype was counted ten times or more. This sequence joins TRBV20-1 and TRBJ1-1; D uncertain. CDR3 length: 12 residues. Germline V CDR1 and CDR2: DFQATT, SNEGSKA (reference sequence). The V end lost 6 bases, the J end lost 6 bases, and 14 bases lay between the germline ends. The CDR3 loop reads CSAVWVGAEAFF. The CDR3 DNA sequence: TGCAGTGCAGTATGGGTGGGAGCTGAAGCTTTCTTT.

This clonotype was counted ten times or more. The J gene is TRBJ1-1, the V gene TRBV15; weak D call: TRBD1 (5 bases). Trimming shortened V by 4 bases and J by 1 base, and 13 bases separated the two germline ends. This CDR3 is 15 amino acids long. CDR1 and CDR2 (germline): LNHNV, YYDKDF (reference sequence). As DNA, the CDR3 is TGTGCCACCAGCAAAGCCGCCGGGGGGAACACTGAAGCTTTCTTT. Translation gives CATSKAAGGNTEAFF.

This clonotype showed up many times. The V gene is TRBV6-1, the J gene TRBJ2-4; D ambiguous. The CDR3 is 15 residues long. Germline CDR1 is MNHNS and CDR2 is SASEGT. Trimming removed 0 bases at V and 0 bases at J, with 6 bases between. The CDR3 reads CASSEARVAKNIQYF. The CDR3 region has the DNA TGTGCCAGCAGTGAAGCCCGGGTAGCCAAAAACATTCAGTACTTC.